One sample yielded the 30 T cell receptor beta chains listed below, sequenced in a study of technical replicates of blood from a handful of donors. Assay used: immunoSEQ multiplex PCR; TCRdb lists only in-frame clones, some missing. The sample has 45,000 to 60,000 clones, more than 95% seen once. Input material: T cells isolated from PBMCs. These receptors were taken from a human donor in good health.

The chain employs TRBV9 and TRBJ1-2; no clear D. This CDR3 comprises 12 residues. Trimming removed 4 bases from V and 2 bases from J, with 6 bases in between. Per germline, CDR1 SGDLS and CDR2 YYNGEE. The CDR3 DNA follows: TGTGCCAGCAGCCGGGGAAACTATGGCTACACCTTC. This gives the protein CASSRGNYGYTF.

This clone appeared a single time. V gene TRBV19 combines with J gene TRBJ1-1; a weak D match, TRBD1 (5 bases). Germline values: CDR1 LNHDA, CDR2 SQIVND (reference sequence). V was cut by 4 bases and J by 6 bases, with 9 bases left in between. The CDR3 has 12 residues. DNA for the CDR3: TGTGCCAGTAGTAGACAGAGTCCTGAAGCTTTCTTT. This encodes CASSRQSPEAFF.

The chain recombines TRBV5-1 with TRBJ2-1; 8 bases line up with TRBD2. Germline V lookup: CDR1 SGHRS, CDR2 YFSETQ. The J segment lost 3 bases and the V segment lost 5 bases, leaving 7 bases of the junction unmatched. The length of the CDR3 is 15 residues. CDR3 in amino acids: CASRLAGTLYNEQFF. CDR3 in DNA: TGCGCCAGCAGATTAGCGGGAACCCTCTACAATGAGCAGTTCTTC.

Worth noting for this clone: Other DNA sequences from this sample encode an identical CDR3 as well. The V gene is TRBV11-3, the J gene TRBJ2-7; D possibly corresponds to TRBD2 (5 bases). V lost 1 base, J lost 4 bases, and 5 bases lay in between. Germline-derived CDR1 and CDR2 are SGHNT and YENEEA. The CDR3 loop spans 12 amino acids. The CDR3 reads CASSLAGYEQYF. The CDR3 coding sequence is TGTGCCAGCAGCTTAGCGGGGTACGAGCAGTACTTC.

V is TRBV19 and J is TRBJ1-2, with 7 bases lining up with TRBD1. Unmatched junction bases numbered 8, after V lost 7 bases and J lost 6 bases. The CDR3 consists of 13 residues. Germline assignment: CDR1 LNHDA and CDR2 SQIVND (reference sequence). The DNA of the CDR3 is TGTGCCAGTACTTGGCAGGGGGAGGATGGCTACACCTTC. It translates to CASTWQGEDGYTF.

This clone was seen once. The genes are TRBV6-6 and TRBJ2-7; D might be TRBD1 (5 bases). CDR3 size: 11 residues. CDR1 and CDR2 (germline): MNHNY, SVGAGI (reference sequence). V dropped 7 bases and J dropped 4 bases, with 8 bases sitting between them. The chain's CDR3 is CASTDRYEQYF. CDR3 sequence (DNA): TGTGCCAGCACCGACAGATACGAGCAGTACTTC.

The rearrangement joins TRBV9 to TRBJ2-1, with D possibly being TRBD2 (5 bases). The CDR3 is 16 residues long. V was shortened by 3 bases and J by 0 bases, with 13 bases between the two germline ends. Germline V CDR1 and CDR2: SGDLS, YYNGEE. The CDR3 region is CASSAILGSSYNEQFF. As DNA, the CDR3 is TGTGCCAGCAGCGCGATCCTGGGGAGCTCCTACAATGAGCAGTTCTTC.

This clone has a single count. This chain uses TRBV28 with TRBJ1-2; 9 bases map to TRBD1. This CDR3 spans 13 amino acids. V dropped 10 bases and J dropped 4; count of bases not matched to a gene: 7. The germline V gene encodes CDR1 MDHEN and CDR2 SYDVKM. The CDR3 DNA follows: TGTGCCACCCCCGGGACAGGGAGCTATGGCTACACCTTC. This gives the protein CATPGTGSYGYTF.

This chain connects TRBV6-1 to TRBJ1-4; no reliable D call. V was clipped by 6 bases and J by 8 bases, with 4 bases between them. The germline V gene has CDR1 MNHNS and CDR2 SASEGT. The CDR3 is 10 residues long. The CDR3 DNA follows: TGTGCCAGCAGGACAGAAAAACTGTTTTTT. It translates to CASRTEKLFF.

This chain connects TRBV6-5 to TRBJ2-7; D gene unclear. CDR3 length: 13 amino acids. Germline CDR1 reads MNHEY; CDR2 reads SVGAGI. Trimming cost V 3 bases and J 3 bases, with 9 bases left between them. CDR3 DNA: TGTGCCAGCAGTTATGCCAGGTTCTACGAGCAGTACTTC. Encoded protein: CASSYARFYEQYF.

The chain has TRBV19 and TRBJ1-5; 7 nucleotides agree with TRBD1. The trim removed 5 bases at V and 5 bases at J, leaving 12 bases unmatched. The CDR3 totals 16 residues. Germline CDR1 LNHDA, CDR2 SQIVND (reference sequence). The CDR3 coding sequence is TGTGCCAGTAGTCCTTCGCGGGGACAGTCCGATCAGCCCCAGCATTTT. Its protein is CASSPSRGQSDQPQHF.

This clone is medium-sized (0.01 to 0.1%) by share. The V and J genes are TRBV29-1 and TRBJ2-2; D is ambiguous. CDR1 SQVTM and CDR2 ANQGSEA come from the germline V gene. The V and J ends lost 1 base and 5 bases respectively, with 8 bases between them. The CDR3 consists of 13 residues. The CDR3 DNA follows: TGCAGCGTTGAAGGTTTGAGGACCGGGGAGCTGTTTTTT. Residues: CSVEGLRTGELFF.

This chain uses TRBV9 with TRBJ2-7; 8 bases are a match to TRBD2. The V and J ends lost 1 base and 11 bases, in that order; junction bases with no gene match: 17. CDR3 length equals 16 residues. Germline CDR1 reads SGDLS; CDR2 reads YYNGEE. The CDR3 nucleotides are TGTGCCAGCAGCGTAAGTCACGCGGGAGGTCTAAAGGGGAAGTACTTC. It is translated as CASSVSHAGGLKGKYF. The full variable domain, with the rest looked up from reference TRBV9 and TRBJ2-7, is DSGVTQTPKHLITATGQRVTLRCSPRSGDLSVYWYQQSLDQGLQFLIQYYNGEERAKGNILERFSAQQFPDLHSELNLSSLELGDSALYFCASSVSHAGGLKGKYFGPGTRLTVT.

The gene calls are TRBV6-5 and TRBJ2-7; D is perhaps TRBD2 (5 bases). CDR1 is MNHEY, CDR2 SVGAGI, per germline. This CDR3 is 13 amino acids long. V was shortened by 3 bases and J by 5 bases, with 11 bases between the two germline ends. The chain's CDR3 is CASSYREFNEQYF. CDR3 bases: TGTGCCAGCAGTTATAGGGAGTTTAACGAGCAGTACTTC.

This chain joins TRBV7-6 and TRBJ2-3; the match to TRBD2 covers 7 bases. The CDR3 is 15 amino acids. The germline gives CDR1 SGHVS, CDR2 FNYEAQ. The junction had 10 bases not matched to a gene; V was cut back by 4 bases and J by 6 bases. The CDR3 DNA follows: TGTGCCAGCAGCTCTCTAGCGGACCCCCGGGATACGCAGTATTTT. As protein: CASSSLADPRDTQYF.

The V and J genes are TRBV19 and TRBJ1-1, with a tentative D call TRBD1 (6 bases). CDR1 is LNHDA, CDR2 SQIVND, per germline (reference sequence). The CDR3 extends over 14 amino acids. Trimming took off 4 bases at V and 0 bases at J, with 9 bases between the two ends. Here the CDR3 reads CASSRNRVNTEAFF. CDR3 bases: TGTGCCAGTAGTAGGAACAGGGTGAACACTGAAGCTTTCTTT.

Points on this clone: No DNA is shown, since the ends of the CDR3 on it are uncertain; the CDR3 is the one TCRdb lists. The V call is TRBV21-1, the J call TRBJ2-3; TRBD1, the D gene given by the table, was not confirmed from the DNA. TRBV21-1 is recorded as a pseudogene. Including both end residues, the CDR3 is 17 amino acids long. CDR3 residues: CASSIPRVGRGTDTQYF.

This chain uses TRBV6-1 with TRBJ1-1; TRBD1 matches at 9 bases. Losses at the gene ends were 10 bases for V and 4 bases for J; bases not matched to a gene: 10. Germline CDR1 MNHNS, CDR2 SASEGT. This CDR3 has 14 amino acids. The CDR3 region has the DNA TGTGCCAACGACCGGACAGGGGCTGGCACTGAAGCTTTCTTT. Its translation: CANDRTGAGTEAFF.

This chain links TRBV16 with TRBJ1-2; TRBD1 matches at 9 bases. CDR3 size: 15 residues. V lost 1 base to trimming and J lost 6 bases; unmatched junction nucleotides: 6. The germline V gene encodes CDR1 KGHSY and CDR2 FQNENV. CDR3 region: CASSQYGQGRDGYTF. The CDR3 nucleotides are TGTGCCAGCAGCCAATACGGACAGGGGAGGGATGGCTACACCTTC.

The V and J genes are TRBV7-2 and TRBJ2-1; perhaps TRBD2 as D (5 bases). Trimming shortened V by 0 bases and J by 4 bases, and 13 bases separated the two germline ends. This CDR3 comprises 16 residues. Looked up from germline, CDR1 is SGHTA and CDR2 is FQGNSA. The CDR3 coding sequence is TGTGCCAGCAGCTTAGCAGGGAGCCCCTCGTACAATGAGCAGTTCTTC. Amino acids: CASSLAGSPSYNEQFF.

The CDR3 sequence is CSVVAQGYEQYF. CDR3 DNA sequence: TGCAGCGTTGTAGCCCAGGGCTACGAGCAGTACTTC. V usage is TRBV29-1 and J usage is TRBJ2-7; possibly TRBD1 for D (5 bases). With 4 bases removed from V and 3 bases from J, the gap between germline ends came to 10 bases. Germline-derived CDR1 and CDR2 are SQVTM and ANQGSEA. The CDR3 covers 12 residues.

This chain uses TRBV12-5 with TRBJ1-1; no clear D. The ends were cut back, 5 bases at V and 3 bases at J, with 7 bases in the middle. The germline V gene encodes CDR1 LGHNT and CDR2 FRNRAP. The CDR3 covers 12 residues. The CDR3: CASGRGYTEAFF. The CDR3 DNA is TGTGCTAGTGGTCGGGGATACACTGAAGCTTTCTTT.

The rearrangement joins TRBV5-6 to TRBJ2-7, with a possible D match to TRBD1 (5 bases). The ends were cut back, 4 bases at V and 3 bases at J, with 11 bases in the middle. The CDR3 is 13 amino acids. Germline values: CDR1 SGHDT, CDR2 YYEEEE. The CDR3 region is CASSPDSYYEQYF. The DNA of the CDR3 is TGTGCCAGCAGCCCTGACAGCTACTACGAGCAGTACTTC.

CDR3 in amino acids: CASSLGRGEGMEQYF. The CDR3 bases are TGTGCCAGCAGCTTAGGGAGGGGTGAGGGGATGGAGCAGTACTTC. The chain is built from TRBV11-3 and TRBJ2-7, with a tentative D call TRBD2 (6 bases). Trimming removed 1 base from V and 7 bases from J, with 17 bases in between. This CDR3 has 15 residues. Germline CDR1 and CDR2: SGHNT and YENEEA.

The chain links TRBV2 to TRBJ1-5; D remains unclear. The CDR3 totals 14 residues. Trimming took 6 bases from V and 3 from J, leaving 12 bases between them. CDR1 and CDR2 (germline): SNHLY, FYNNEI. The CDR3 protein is CASSLAENNQPQHF. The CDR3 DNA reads TGTGCCAGCAGCTTAGCGGAAAACAATCAGCCCCAGCATTTT. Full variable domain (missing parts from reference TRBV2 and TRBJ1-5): EPEVTQTPSHQVTQMGQEVILRCVPISNHLYFYWYRQILGQKVEFLVSFYNNEISEKSEIFDDQFSVERPDGSNFTLKIRSTKLEDSAMYFCASSLAENNQPQHFGDGTRLSIL.

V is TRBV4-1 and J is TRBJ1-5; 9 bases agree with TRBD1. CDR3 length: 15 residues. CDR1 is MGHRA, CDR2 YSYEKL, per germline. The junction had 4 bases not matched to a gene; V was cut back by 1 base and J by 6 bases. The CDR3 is CASSQVTGGGQPQHF. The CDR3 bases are TGCGCCAGCAGCCAAGTGACAGGGGGAGGTCAGCCCCAGCATTTT.

CDR3 amino acids: CASSVEIGDVPGSHEQYF. DNA of the CDR3: TGTGCCAGCAGCGTAGAGATCGGTGACGTCCCGGGGAGCCACGAGCAGTACTTC. The chain carries TRBV9 and TRBJ2-7; D is possibly TRBD2 (5 bases). The germline V gene has CDR1 SGDLS and CDR2 YYNGEE. Trimming shortened V by 0 bases and J by 5 bases, and 24 bases separated the two germline ends. There are 18 residues in the CDR3.

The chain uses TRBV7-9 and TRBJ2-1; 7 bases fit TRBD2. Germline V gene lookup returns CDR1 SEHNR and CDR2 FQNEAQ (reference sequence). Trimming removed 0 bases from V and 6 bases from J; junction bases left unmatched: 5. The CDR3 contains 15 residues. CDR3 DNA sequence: TGTGCCAGCAGCTTAGCGTCTAGCGGTCCCAATGAGCAGTTCTTC. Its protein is CASSLASSGPNEQFF. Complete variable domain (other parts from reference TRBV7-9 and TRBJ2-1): DTGVSQNPRHKITKRGQNVTFRCDPISEHNRLYWYRQTLGQGPEFLTYFQNEAQLEKSRLLSDRFSAERPKGSFSTLEIQRTEQGDSAMYLCASSLASSGPNEQFFGPGTRLTVL.

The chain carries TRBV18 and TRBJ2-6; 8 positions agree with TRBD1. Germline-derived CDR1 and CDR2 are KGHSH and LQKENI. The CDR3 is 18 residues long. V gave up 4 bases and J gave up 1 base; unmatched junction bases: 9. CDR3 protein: CASSQPGQATSGANVLTF. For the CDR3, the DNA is TGTGCCAGCTCACAGCCGGGACAGGCAACTTCTGGGGCCAACGTCCTGACTTTC.

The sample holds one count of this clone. CDR3 residues: CASSEGWAGLYNEQFF. The DNA for the CDR3 is TGTGCCAGCAGTGAAGGCTGGGCGGGATTATACAATGAGCAGTTCTTC. The genes are TRBV25-1 and TRBJ2-1; D may be TRBD2 (6 bases). This CDR3 is built from 16 residues. Germline V gene lookup returns CDR1 MGHDK and CDR2 SYGVNS. V lost 2 bases to trimming and J lost 4 bases, with 15 bases between them.